This T cell receptor (beta chain) was profiled in a study of identifying expanded T cells in peripheral blood. Whole-study results and caveats: Clone count variance between approximately two-week samples rose with total template count.

Here immunoSEQ multiplex PCR was the method, and the copy in TCRdb shows in-frame clones only, minus some. The table includes about 80,000 clones, 85% to 90% detected once. With regard to this clone: Its antigen remains unknown.

The CDR3 loop spans 16 amino acids. V lost 2 bases and J lost 5, with 18 bases in between. In germline, CDR1 is MNHEY, CDR2 SVGAGI. This sequence originates from a person aged 18 to 70 in good health. The genes are TRBV6-5 and TRBJ2-5; maybe TRBD2 (5 bases). The sample was blood. The CDR3 is CASSYREGGLLETQYF. Here the CDR3 DNA reads TGTGCCAGCAGTTACCGTGAGGGTGGGCTTTTGGAGACCCAGTACTTC.